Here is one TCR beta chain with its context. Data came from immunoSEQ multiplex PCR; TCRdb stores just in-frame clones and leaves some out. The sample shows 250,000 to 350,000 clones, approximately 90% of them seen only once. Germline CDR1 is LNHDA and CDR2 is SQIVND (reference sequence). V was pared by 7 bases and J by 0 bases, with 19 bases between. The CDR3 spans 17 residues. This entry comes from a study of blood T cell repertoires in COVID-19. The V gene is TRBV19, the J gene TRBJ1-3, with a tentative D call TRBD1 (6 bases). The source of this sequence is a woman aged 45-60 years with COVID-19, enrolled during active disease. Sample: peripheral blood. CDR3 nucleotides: TGTGCCAGTAAGGACAGCCTCAATAGTCGCTCTGGAAACACCATATATTTT. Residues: CASKDSLNSRSGNTIYF.